This T cell receptor beta chain emerged from a study of Graves' ophthalmopathy and Graves' hyperthyroidism. Amplified TCR beta CDR3 regions were obtained using RNA transcripts as template. HTBI primers served in a first-round RT-PCR, which a second-round multiplex PCR followed. TCRdb ran MiXCR on the multiplex PCR reads and lists one entry per CDR3 protein. The sample has 500,000 to 800,000 distinct CDR3 sequences, over 40% seen once. With 0 bases removed from V and 5 bases from J, the gap between germline ends came to 10 bases. This CDR3 spans 14 amino acids. The germline V gene encodes CDR1 LNHNV and CDR2 YYDKDF (reference sequence).

Sequenced input: peripheral blood. The rearrangement links TRBV15 to TRBJ1-2; D remains unclear. The TCR originated in an adult man with Graves' ophthalmopathy. CDR3 sequence: CATSREADQYGYTF. In DNA form, the CDR3 reads TGTGCCACCAGCAGAGAGGCAGACCAATATGGCTACACCTTC.